The 25 T cell receptor beta chains presented below share a single source sample, sequenced in a study of CD8 T cells in ankylosing spondylitis. TCRdb processed the 5' RACE reads anew with MiXCR; each CDR3 protein has one entry. The sample includes around 150,000 distinct CDR3 sequences, 11% seen only once; the top ten take 25% to 35%. Input material: blood, either unsorted or a sorted T cell fraction (not recorded which). The receptor source for this set is a male donor with ankylosing spondylitis or in good health (not recorded which).

This clonotype was seen many times. The rearrangement uses TRBV5-1 and TRBJ2-7; 7 nucleotides match TRBD1. J lost 0 bases, V lost 0 bases, and 12 bases had no gene match. The CDR3 has 18 residues. Germline loops: CDR1 SGHRS, CDR2 YFSETQ. CDR3 in DNA: TGCGCCAGCAGCTTGGCCCAAGGGGGCGGATACAACTCCTACGAGCAGTACTTC. Encoded protein: CASSLAQGGGYNSYEQYF.

The chain has TRBV11-2 and TRBJ2-1; 9 bases are shared with TRBD2. V dropped 1 base and J dropped 11; count of bases not matched to a gene: 6. Germline V gene data show CDR1 as SGHAT and CDR2 as FQNNGV. This CDR3 comprises 14 residues. The CDR3 loop is CASSLGGREGKQFF. The CDR3 DNA sequence: TGTGCCAGCAGCTTAGGGGGGCGGGAGGGCAAGCAGTTCTTC.

This clonotype appeared many times. The J gene is TRBJ2-7, the V gene TRBV5-5, with D hard to call. V lost 0 bases and J 0 bases, leaving 10 bases between the germline ends. The germline V gene has CDR1 SGHKS and CDR2 YYEKEE (reference sequence). This CDR3 region has 15 residues. The CDR3 DNA follows: TGTGCCAGCAGCTTGGGTCCTTTTCACTCCTACGAGCAGTACTTC. This codes for CASSLGPFHSYEQYF.

Ten or more counts support this clonotype. The chain carries TRBV5-1 and TRBJ2-2, with 7 bases identical to TRBD2. Germline CDR1 SGHRS, CDR2 YFSETQ. Trimming cost V 2 bases and J 3 bases; bases outside gene matches: 10. The CDR3 contains 17 residues. DNA for the CDR3: TGCGCCAGCAGCTTTCAGCCAGCGGGAAGGGACACCGGGGAGCTGTTTTTT. Protein product: CASSFQPAGRDTGELFF.

This clonotype was seen ten or more times. CDR3 sequence: CAISEGGLLGTDTQYF. The CDR3 nucleotides are TGTGCCATCAGTGAAGGGGGCCTACTAGGCACAGATACGCAGTATTTT. The J gene is TRBJ2-3, the V gene TRBV10-3; 7 bases line up with TRBD1. The V gene's germline CDR1 is ENHRY and CDR2 SYGVKD. The J segment lost 1 base and the V segment lost 3 bases, leaving 7 bases of the junction unmatched. The CDR3 is made up of 16 amino acids.

This clonotype was seen at least ten times. The chain has TRBV5-1 and TRBJ2-2; 11 nucleotides align to TRBD2. Germline V gene data show CDR1 as SGHRS and CDR2 as YFSETQ. CDR3 length: 18 residues. V lost 4 bases to trimming and J lost 3 bases; unmatched junction nucleotides: 11. CDR3 sequence (DNA): TGCGCCAGCAGCCCGGCCCCTAGCGGGAGGAGGCACACCGGGGAGCTGTTTTTT. Protein: CASSPAPSGRRHTGELFF. The entire variable domain, with the rest obtained from reference TRBV5-1 and TRBJ2-2, is as follows: KAGVTQTPRYLIKTRGQQVTLSCSPISGHRSVSWYQQTPGQGLQFLFEYFSETQRNKGNFPGRFSGRQFSNSRSEMNVSTLELGDSALYLCASSPAPSGRRHTGELFFGEGSRLTVL.

This clonotype was seen a handful of times. The gene calls are TRBV9 and TRBJ2-7; D may be TRBD1 (6 bases). The CDR3 is 16 amino acids. V lost 0 bases, J lost 3 bases, and 16 bases lay in between. Germline assignment: CDR1 SGDLS and CDR2 YYNGEE. The CDR3 DNA is TGTGCCAGCAGCGTAGTAACTAGGGACAACCTCTACGAGCAGTACTTC. It yields the protein CASSVVTRDNLYEQYF. The complete variable domain, with remaining parts taken from reference TRBV9 and TRBJ2-7, reads DSGVTQTPKHLITATGQRVTLRCSPRSGDLSVYWYQQSLDQGLQFLIQYYNGEERAKGNILERFSAQQFPDLHSELNLSSLELGDSALYFCASSVVTRDNLYEQYFGPGTRLTVT.

This clonotype was counted between two and nine times. The gene calls are TRBV20-1 and TRBJ1-5; 9 bases are a match to TRBD1. V shed 6 bases, J shed 3 bases, and the junction held 15 bases outside the gene matches. The CDR3 is made up of 17 amino acids. Germline CDR1 DFQATT, CDR2 SNEGSKA (reference sequence). The CDR3 DNA sequence: TGCAGTGCGACCCAAGCCGGGACAGGGAGGATCAATCAGCCCCAGCATTTT. This encodes CSATQAGTGRINQPQHF.

The chain has TRBV12-3 or TRBV12-4 and TRBJ2-2; 7 bases map to TRBD1. The CDR3 is 14 residues long. The V gene end was trimmed by 6 bases and the J gene end by 2 bases; junction bases not matched to a gene: 3. The CDR3 DNA sequence: TGTGCCAGCAGACAGGGGCCTAACACCGGGGAGCTGTTTTTT. This codes for CASRQGPNTGELFF.

The sample holds a few counts of this clonotype. The V call is TRBV5-1, the J call TRBJ1-1; 7 bases are a match to TRBD1. Germline-derived CDR1 and CDR2 are SGHRS and YFSETQ. With V trimmed by 4 bases and J by 0 bases, 6 bases remained unmatched. This CDR3 comprises 15 residues. CDR3 bases: TGCGCCAGCAGCACGGGACAGCTCATGAACACTGAAGCTTTCTTT. It translates to CASSTGQLMNTEAFF.

The gene calls are TRBV7-9 and TRBJ2-1; 8 bases align to TRBD1. Germline V lookup: CDR1 SEHNR, CDR2 FQNEAQ (reference sequence). This CDR3 is built from 14 residues. V shed 5 bases and J 4 bases; nucleotides not matched to a gene: 4. The CDR3 bases are TGTGCCAGCAGCGGGGGACAGGCGTACAATGAGCAGTTCTTC. Translating gives CASSGGQAYNEQFF.

This chain uses TRBV12-3 or TRBV12-4 with TRBJ2-1; D unresolved. The CDR3 has 13 amino acids. Trimming shortened V by 7 bases and J by 9 bases, and 16 bases separated the two germline ends. CDR3 region: CASTRQIFGEQFF. As DNA, the CDR3 is TGTGCCAGCACCCGGCAGATCTTCGGTGAGCAGTTCTTC.

This clonotype was seen at least ten times. The chain couples TRBV15 to TRBJ1-1, with unresolved D. The CDR3 is 17 residues long. Germline-derived CDR1 and CDR2 are LNHNV and YYDKDF (reference sequence). V lost 0 bases and J lost 8, with 22 bases in between. The CDR3 sequence is CATSRDHGIELHMEAFF. CDR3 coding DNA: TGTGCCACCAGCAGAGATCATGGGATTGAGCTACACATGGAAGCTTTCTTT.

This clonotype has a count of ten or more. This chain uses TRBV11-1 with TRBJ2-1, with D possibly TRBD2 on 5 matching bases. Germline CDR1 SGHAT, CDR2 FQDESV (reference sequence). The CDR3 contains 16 residues. V shed 1 base and J shed 9 bases, with 19 bases lying between them. CDR3: CASSLGRSGFWSEQFF. For the CDR3, the DNA is TGTGCCAGCAGCTTAGGTAGGTCGGGATTTTGGAGTGAGCAGTTCTTC.

Only a few counts were recorded for this clonotype. The chain carries TRBV18 and TRBJ2-3; 10 bases line up with TRBD2. Germline V gene sequence: CDR1 KGHSH, CDR2 LQKENI. The CDR3 spans 15 residues. Trimming at V came to 4 bases and at J to 2 bases, leaving 3 bases not matched to a gene. DNA for the CDR3: TGTGCCAGCTCACAAGCGGGAGGGTCCACAGATACGCAGTATTTT. Encoded protein: CASSQAGGSTDTQYF.

This clonotype was found many times. The gene calls are TRBV5-1 and TRBJ2-2; D might be TRBD2 (5 bases). This CDR3 has 15 amino acids. The germline V and J ends were trimmed by 5 bases and 2 bases, with 13 bases remaining between them. Germline CDR1 SGHRS, CDR2 YFSETQ. CDR3: CASSFARGNTGELFF. The CDR3 region has the DNA TGCGCCAGCAGTTTTGCCCGGGGTAACACCGGGGAGCTGTTTTTT.

The rearrangement links TRBV5-1 to TRBJ2-7, with a possible D match to TRBD2 (6 bases). Trimming left V 0 bases short and J 7 bases short, with 17 bases between. Looked up from germline, CDR1 is SGHRS and CDR2 is YFSETQ. There are 15 residues in the CDR3. The CDR3 DNA reads as TGCGCCAGCAGCTTGGGTGGGACTGGGTTCGGGGAGCAGTACTTC. Translation: CASSLGGTGFGEQYF.

This clonotype has ten or more counts. J is TRBJ2-2 and V is TRBV11-2, with 7 bases aligning to TRBD2. The germline CDR1 and CDR2 sequences are SGHAT and FQNNGV. V shed 3 bases, J shed 4 bases, and the junction held 8 bases outside the gene matches. The CDR3 length is 16 residues. The CDR3 region is CASSLGASGFTGELFF. The CDR3 DNA reads TGTGCCAGCAGCTTGGGAGCTAGCGGATTCACCGGGGAGCTGTTTTTT.

This chain connects TRBV20-1 to TRBJ1-1; D is uncertain. CDR3 length equals 13 residues. The V gene's germline CDR1 is DFQATT and CDR2 SNEGSKA (reference sequence). CDR3 amino acids: CRSPGLMNTEAFF. The CDR3 DNA reads as TGCAGGAGCCCGGGTCTTATGAACACTGAAGCTTTCTTT.

The sample holds a few counts of this clonotype. The V call is TRBV6-2 or TRBV6-3, the J call TRBJ2-2, with TRBD1 identical over 8 bases. Germline lookup yields CDR1 MNHEY and CDR2 SVGEGT. CDR3 size: 14 residues. Trimming took 8 bases from V and 4 from J; bases not matched to a gene: 6. This chain's CDR3 is CASSDRAGTGELFF. The DNA of the CDR3 is TGTGCCAGCTCGGACAGGGCGGGCACCGGGGAGCTGTTTTTT.

This clonotype occurred many times. The chain carries TRBV20-1 and TRBJ1-2, with 8 positions matching TRBD1. The CDR3 is made up of 16 amino acids. Per germline, CDR1 DFQATT and CDR2 SNEGSKA (reference sequence). J lost 1 base, V lost 5 bases, and 12 bases had no gene match. This CDR3 is CSAFKRGTGDNYGYTF. The CDR3 DNA reads TGCAGTGCTTTCAAACGCGGGACAGGTGATAACTATGGCTACACCTTC.

There are many counts of this clonotype. J is TRBJ2-1 and V is TRBV4-3; D possibly corresponds to TRBD2 (6 bases). This CDR3 has 16 amino acids. V was clipped by 0 bases and J by 8 bases, with 17 bases between them. Germline lookup yields CDR1 LGHNA and CDR2 YSLEER. The CDR3 nucleotides read TGCGCCAGCAGCCAAGATACGCGGGGCCCCGGCTATGAGCAGTTCTTC. Its protein product is CASSQDTRGPGYEQFF.

This clonotype was counted many times. The V call is TRBV5-1, the J call TRBJ1-1, with D possibly TRBD1 on 5 matching bases. This CDR3 comprises 15 residues. Germline V gene lookup returns CDR1 SGHRS and CDR2 YFSETQ. The germline V and J ends were trimmed by 0 bases and 0 bases, with 9 bases remaining between them. CDR3 sequence: CASSLATGMNTEAFF. CDR3 nucleotide sequence: TGCGCCAGCAGCTTGGCCACAGGCATGAACACTGAAGCTTTCTTT.

There are many counts of this clonotype. This chain uses TRBV28 with TRBJ2-5, with TRBD1 identical over 7 bases. The CDR3 length is 15 residues. Looked up from germline, CDR1 is MDHEN and CDR2 is SYDVKM. Trimming cost V 4 bases and J 2 bases; bases outside gene matches: 7. The DNA for the CDR3 is TGTGCCAGCAGTTCCCCCGGCAGGGGGCAAGAGACCCAGTACTTC. Its protein is CASSSPGRGQETQYF.

The rearrangement links TRBV2 to TRBJ2-1, with TRBD2 identical over 8 bases. The ends lost 6 bases at V and 3 bases at J; junction bases unmatched: 7. The CDR3 runs to 15 residues. CDR1 and CDR2 (germline): SNHLY, FYNNEI. In DNA form, the CDR3 reads TGTGCCAGCAGGGCTCGGGGGGGCCTCTACAATGAGCAGTTCTTC. Translation gives CASRARGGLYNEQFF.